One sample yielded the 24 T cell receptor beta chains listed below, sequenced in a study of T cells in Graves' hyperthyroidism and ophthalmopathy. Amplified TCR beta CDR3 regions derived from RNA transcripts. HTBI primers were the set used in a first-round RT-PCR of the TCR CDR3. TCRdb re-derived calls from the multiplex PCR reads in MiXCR, one entry per CDR3 protein. Seen here are hundreds of thousands of distinct CDR3 sequences, 18% observed once, and the top ten hold 16%. The sequencing sample was made of blood. The receptor source for this set is a woman between 45 and 65 years old with Graves' hyperthyroidism that later progressed to Graves' ophthalmopathy.

The gene calls are TRBV5-1 and TRBJ1-1, with D possibly matching TRBD1 (5 bases). Trimming removed 4 bases at V and 0 bases at J, with 19 bases between. The CDR3 has 17 residues. The germline gives CDR1 SGHRS, CDR2 YFSETQ. The CDR3 DNA sequence: TGCGCCAGCAGCCCAGACCGGGACGGGAATCTGAACACTGAAGCTTTCTTT. This codes for CASSPDRDGNLNTEAFF.

The V call is TRBV2, the J call TRBJ2-7; perhaps TRBD2 as D (7 bases). Between the trimmed V and J ends, which lost 6 bases and 6 bases, there was a span of 21 bases. This CDR3 region has 15 residues. The V gene's germline CDR1 is SNHLY and CDR2 FYNNEI. CDR3 loop: CASRGSGGQASEQYF. The CDR3 nucleotides are TGTGCCAGCAGGGGTTCGGGGGGACAAGCTTCCGAGCAGTACTTC.

The J gene is TRBJ2-7, the V gene TRBV10-3; D gene ambiguous. The CDR3 sequence is 14 residues long. In germline, CDR1 is ENHRY, CDR2 SYGVKD. V was pared by 8 bases and J by 2 bases, with 16 bases between. CDR3 coding DNA: TGTGCCATCCACTCCGGAGTCCAAACCTACGAGCAGTACTTC. Translating it yields CAIHSGVQTYEQYF.

The rearrangement joins TRBV11-2 to TRBJ2-2, with a possible D match to TRBD1 (7 bases). The CDR3 is 17 amino acids. V lost 7 bases, J lost 3 bases, and 21 bases lay in between. Germline CDR1 and CDR2: SGHAT and FQNNGV. CDR3: CASTDLTSGGYTGELFF. The CDR3, as DNA: TGTGCCAGCACCGACTTAACATCAGGGGGGTACACCGGGGAGCTGTTTTTT.

Ten or more counts support this clonotype. CDR3 bases: TGTGCCTGGAGTGTCGAGGGTCGGGGGACCGGGGAGCTGTTTTTT. Translated: CAWSVEGRGTGELFF. This rearrangement joins TRBV30 to TRBJ2-2, with D possibly TRBD2 on 6 matching bases. There are 15 residues in the CDR3. The V end was cut by 0 bases, the J end by 5 bases, with 13 bases between. Germline V gene data show CDR1 as GTSNPN and CDR2 as SVGIG (reference sequence).

This clonotype has at least ten counts. DNA of the CDR3: TGTGCCAGCAGTTCTAGCGGGGGGGCAGGGGAGACCCAGTACTTC. Amino acid sequence: CASSSSGGAGETQYF. The V and J genes are TRBV12-3 or TRBV12-4 and TRBJ2-5; 12 nucleotides agree with TRBD2. The CDR3 has 15 residues. V lost 4 bases to trimming and J lost 5 bases; unmatched junction nucleotides: 5.

V usage is TRBV7-9 and J usage is TRBJ1-2, with D maybe TRBD1 (5 bases). The germline V gene has CDR1 SEHNR and CDR2 FQNEAQ (reference sequence). This CDR3 spans 12 amino acids. V was shortened by 1 base and J by 8 bases, with 8 bases between the two germline ends. CDR3 amino acids: CASSLVEGGYTF. The DNA of the CDR3 is TGTGCCAGCAGCTTAGTAGAGGGGGGCTACACCTTC. The full variable domain, its missing parts supplied by reference TRBV7-9 and TRBJ1-2, is DTGVSQNPRHKITKRGQNVTFRCDPISEHNRLYWYRQTLGQGPEFLTYFQNEAQLEKSRLLSDRFSAERPKGSFSTLEIQRTEQGDSAMYLCASSLVEGGYTFGSGTRLTVV.

Comments on this clonotype: The germline gene is not matched at one end of the junction; a read error may be the cause. V is TRBV7-3 and J is TRBJ2-5; TRBD1 might be the D (6 bases). The CDR3 loop spans 13 amino acids. The germline gives CDR1 SGHTA, CDR2 FQGTGA. Written as DNA, the CDR3 is TGTGCCAGCTCATGGGGGCCGAGGGAGACCCGGTACTTC. As protein: CASSWGPRETRYF. The full variable domain, in which reference TRBV7-3 and TRBJ2-5 provide the parts outside the CDR3, is GAGVSQTPSNKVTEKGKYVELRCDPISGHTALYWYRQSLGQGPEFLIYFQGTGAADDSGLPNDRFFAVRPEGSVSTLKIQRTERGDSAVYLCASSWGPRETRYFGPGTRLLVL.

Many counts were recorded for this clonotype. The chain combines TRBV20-1 with TRBJ2-7; no definite D call. Germline CDR1 DFQATT, CDR2 SNEGSKA (reference sequence). The CDR3 loop spans 14 amino acids. CDR3 sequence (DNA): TGCAGCCCTCTGGAACAGACGAACTCCTACGAGCAGTACTTC. The encoded protein is CSPLEQTNSYEQYF.

V gene TRBV19 combines with J gene TRBJ1-2; D call uncertain. The CDR3 sequence is 15 residues long. Deletions cut 3 bases from V and 1 base from J, with 12 bases between. Germline V gene sequence: CDR1 LNHDA, CDR2 SQIVND (reference sequence). The CDR3 nucleotides read TGTGCCAGTAGTATGACCGGCCTGCTTAACTATGGCTACACCTTC. Translated, it gives CASSMTGLLNYGYTF.

This clonotype was observed many times. Because the CDR3's place on the DNA is in doubt, the DNA is left out and the CDR3 is given as listed by TCRdb. The chain recombines TRBV12-3 or TRBV12-4 with TRBJ1-1; no check of the table's D call, TRBD1, against the DNA was made. 13 amino acids form the CDR3, both terminal residues included. The CDR3 here is CASSSGPATEAFF.

This clonotype was observed a few times. The gene calls are TRBV9 and TRBJ1-2, with D tentatively TRBD1 (5 bases). V dropped 4 bases and J dropped 8 bases, with 15 bases sitting between them. There are 13 residues in the CDR3. Germline V lookup: CDR1 SGDLS, CDR2 YYNGEE. CDR3 sequence reads: CASSPRRGEGYTF. Written as DNA, the CDR3 is TGTGCCAGCAGCCCCAGGCGGGGCGAGGGCTACACCTTC.

Ten or more counts support this clonotype. The chain links TRBV11-2 to TRBJ2-5, with no clear D. V lost 4 bases and J 5 bases, leaving 17 bases between the germline ends. The CDR3 has 15 amino acids. Germline assignment: CDR1 SGHAT and CDR2 FQNNGV. In DNA form, the CDR3 reads TGTGCCAGCAGCTCACCTCGGGCAGGTGGTGAGACCCAGTACTTC. Protein sequence: CASSSPRAGGETQYF.

The chain couples TRBV20-1 to TRBJ1-1; 9 bases fit TRBD1. Germline V gene data show CDR1 as DFQATT and CDR2 as SNEGSKA (reference sequence). V shed 4 bases, J shed 4 bases, and the junction held 4 bases outside the gene matches. CDR3 length: 13 amino acids. The CDR3 DNA follows: TGCAGTGCTAAAGGGACAGGGAGCACTGAAGCTTTCTTT. Amino acids: CSAKGTGSTEAFF.

The rearrangement joins TRBV7-8 to TRBJ1-5; weak D call: TRBD1 (5 bases). CDR1 and CDR2 from the germline V gene are SGHVS and FQNEAQ. The V end was cut by 1 base, the J end by 8 bases, with 9 bases between. There are 13 residues in the CDR3. The CDR3 coding sequence is TGTGCCAGCAGCTTAGGGGGGTTAGAGCCCCAGCATTTT. This encodes CASSLGGLEPQHF.

This clonotype was seen many times. The chain is built from TRBV2 and TRBJ1-1, with 11 bases lining up with TRBD1. Germline V lookup: CDR1 SNHLY, CDR2 FYNNEI. The CDR3 contains 10 residues. V lost 8 bases and J lost 11; bases outside the gene matches: 1. CDR3 DNA: TGTGCCAGCCGGGACAGGGGGGCTTTCTTT. It codes for CASRDRGAFF.

This clonotype was seen repeatedly, ten times or more. This chain joins TRBV7-9 and TRBJ1-2; TRBD1 might be the D (5 bases). The V and J ends lost 6 bases and 4 bases respectively, with 12 bases between them. Germline CDR1 is SEHNR and CDR2 is FQNEAQ (reference sequence). This CDR3 comprises 13 residues. The CDR3: CASREGQGYGYTF. The CDR3 nucleotides read TGTGCCAGCAGGGAGGGGCAGGGCTATGGCTACACCTTC.

This clonotype was picked up a small number of times. V is TRBV11-2 and J is TRBJ1-2; TRBD1 might be the D (6 bases). The CDR3 extends over 15 amino acids. The V end was cut by 4 bases, the J end by 6 bases, with 18 bases between. CDR1 and CDR2 from the germline V gene are SGHAT and FQNNGV. CDR3 nucleotides: TGTGCCAGCAGCTCTGGACAGTCATTATGGAATGGCTACACCTTC. Protein product: CASSSGQSLWNGYTF. The variable domain in full, completed from reference TRBV11-2 and TRBJ1-2, reads EAGVAQSPRYKIIEKRQSVAFWCNPISGHATLYWYQQILGQGPKLLIQFQNNGVVDDSQLPKDRFSAERLKGVDSTLKIQPAKLEDSAVYLCASSSGQSLWNGYTFGSGTRLTVV.

In its sample, this clonotype was seen many times. The CDR3 DNA follows: TGTGCCAGCAGCTATGACAGGGTTAATCAGCCCCAGCATTTT. Its translation: CASSYDRVNQPQHF. The chain joins TRBV11-2 to TRBJ1-5; 7 bases line up with TRBD1. Germline V lookup: CDR1 SGHAT, CDR2 FQNNGV. J gave up 4 bases and V 4 bases, and 4 bases lay outside the gene matches. There are 14 residues in the CDR3.

The table lists this clonotype with many counts. This chain links TRBV3-1 with TRBJ2-7; perhaps TRBD1 as D (5 bases). Looked up from germline, CDR1 is LGHDT and CDR2 is YNNKEL (reference sequence). CDR3 length: 15 amino acids. V was pared by 1 base and J by 7 bases, with 17 bases between. CDR3 protein: CASSQVSRDVKEQYF. CDR3 sequence (DNA): TGTGCCAGCAGCCAAGTGAGCAGGGATGTGAAGGAGCAGTACTTC.

This clonotype was seen repeatedly, ten times or more. The V call is TRBV6-1, the J call TRBJ1-1; D gene uncertain. V was trimmed by 5 bases and J by 3 bases, leaving 22 bases between them. The germline V gene has CDR1 MNHNS and CDR2 SASEGT. This CDR3 spans 17 amino acids. In DNA form, the CDR3 reads TGTGCCAGCAGTCCGCCCAAGGGCGAGGGAGTAGACACTGAAGCTTTCTTT. Amino acid sequence: CASSPPKGEGVDTEAFF.

This clonotype was seen only a few times. The chain joins TRBV7-2 to TRBJ2-3, with TRBD2 matching 8 bases. The V gene's germline CDR1 is SGHTA and CDR2 FQGNSA. J lost 2 bases, V lost 5 bases, and 12 bases had no gene match. The CDR3 spans 17 residues. The CDR3 coding sequence is TGTGCCAGCAGCCATAAATCGGGAGGGGGTTTCACAGATACGCAGTATTTT. Its protein is CASSHKSGGGFTDTQYF.

The chain carries TRBV7-9 and TRBJ2-3; 12 bases are shared with TRBD1. CDR3 length: 17 residues. Germline lookup yields CDR1 SEHNR and CDR2 FQNEAQ (reference sequence). V trimming: 5 bases; J trimming: 4 bases; junction bases outside the gene matches: 10. CDR3 DNA: TGTGCCAGCAGCCCGTATACCGGGACAGGGGGCGCAGATACGCAGTATTTT. Its translation: CASSPYTGTGGADTQYF.

This chain uses TRBV7-9 with TRBJ1-6, with unresolved D. The CDR3 is 13 residues long. Germline values: CDR1 SEHNR, CDR2 FQNEAQ (reference sequence). V shed 5 bases and J shed 8 bases, with 10 bases lying between them. Written as DNA, the CDR3 is TGTGCCAGCAGCGCGCCCCGAGATTCACCCCTCCACTTT. Translating gives CASSAPRDSPLHF.